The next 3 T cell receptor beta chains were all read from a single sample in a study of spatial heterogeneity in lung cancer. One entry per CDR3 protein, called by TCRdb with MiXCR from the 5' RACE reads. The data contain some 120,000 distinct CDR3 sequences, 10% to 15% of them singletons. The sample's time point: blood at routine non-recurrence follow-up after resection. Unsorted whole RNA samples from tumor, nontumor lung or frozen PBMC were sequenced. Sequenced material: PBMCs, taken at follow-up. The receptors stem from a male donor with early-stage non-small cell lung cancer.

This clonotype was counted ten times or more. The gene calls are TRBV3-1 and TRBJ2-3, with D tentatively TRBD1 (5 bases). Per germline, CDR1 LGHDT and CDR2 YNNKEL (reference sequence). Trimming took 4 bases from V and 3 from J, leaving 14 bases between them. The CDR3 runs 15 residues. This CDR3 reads CASSRIRARTDTQYF. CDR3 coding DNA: TGTGCCAGCAGCCGTATCAGGGCGAGAACAGATACGCAGTATTTT.

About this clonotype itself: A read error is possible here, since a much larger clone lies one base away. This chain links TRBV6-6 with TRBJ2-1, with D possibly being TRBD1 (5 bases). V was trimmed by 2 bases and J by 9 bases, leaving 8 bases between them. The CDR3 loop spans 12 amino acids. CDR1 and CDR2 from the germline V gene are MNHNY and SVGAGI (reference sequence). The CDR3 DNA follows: TGTGCCAGCAGTTACGTTAGGGGTGAGCAGTTCTTC. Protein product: CASSYVRGEQFF.

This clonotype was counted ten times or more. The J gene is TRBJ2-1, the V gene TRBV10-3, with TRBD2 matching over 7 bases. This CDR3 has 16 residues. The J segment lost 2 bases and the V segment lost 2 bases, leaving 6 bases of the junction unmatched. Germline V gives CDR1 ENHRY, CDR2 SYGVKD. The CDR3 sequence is CAISELGGGPYNEQFF. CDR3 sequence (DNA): TGTGCCATCAGTGAGCTGGGCGGGGGACCCTACAATGAGCAGTTCTTC.